A selection of T cell receptor beta chains follows, all from one sample in a study of T cells in Graves' hyperthyroidism and ophthalmopathy. TCRdb re-analysed the multiplex PCR reads in MiXCR, keeping a single row per CDR3 protein. This table holds some 340,000 distinct CDR3 sequences, roughly an eighth found once. Sequencing used blood. The receptors here all came from a woman between 35 and 50 years old with Graves' ophthalmopathy. The CDR3 runs from the conserved cysteine through the conserved F or W. D genes are given only for firm matches. Some rows have no size entry. The others give once, few or many, or a class for an expanded clone.

clone_size d_call j_call v_call cdr3_aa cdr3_nt
many - TRBJ1-6 TRBV11-2 CASSTNLGGRNSPLHF TGTGCCAGCAGCACTAACTTGGGGGGGAGAAATTCACCCCTCCACTTT
- TRBD2 TRBJ2-5 TRBV5-1 CASSLRGGPQETQYF TGCGCCAGCAGCTTGCGCGGGGGTCCGCAAGAGACCCAGTACTTC
- - TRBJ2-5 TRBV20-1 CSARTPQETQYF TGCAGTGCCCGGACTCCCCAAGAGACCCAGTACTTC
many - TRBJ1-2 TRBV2 CASREEDYGYTF TGTGCCAGCAGAGAGGAGGACTATGGCTACACCTTC
many TRBD1 TRBJ2-3 TRBV11-1 CASSLALTGGSDTQYF TGTGCCAGCAGCTTAGCGCTAACAGGGGGATCAGATACGCAGTATTTT
many - TRBJ2-7 TRBV12-3/TRBV12-4 CASSRQSLGSYEQYF TGTGCCAGCAGCCGACAGTCCCTAGGGTCCTACGAGCAGTACTTC
many TRBD2 TRBJ2-1 TRBV3-1 CASSQRLAGEQFF TGTGCCAGCAGCCAACGACTAGCGGGAGAGCAGTTCTTC
many - TRBJ1-1 TRBV7-2 CASSSIQSEAFF TGTGCCAGCAGCTCCATTCAGAGTGAAGCTTTCTTT
many - TRBJ1-5 TRBV28 CASSQGGDNQPQHF TGTGCCAGCAGTCAAGGGGGGGACAATCAGCCCCAGCATTTT
many TRBD1 TRBJ1-2 TRBV11-2 CASSLGTGRTNYGYTF TGTGCCAGCAGCTTAGGGACAGGACGGACTAACTATGGCTACACCTTC
many - TRBJ1-1 TRBV20-1 CSARKHRALNTEAFF TGCAGTGCTAGAAAGCACAGGGCGTTGAACACTGAAGCTTTCTTT
many - TRBJ1-2 TRBV12-3/TRBV12-4 CASSLSGGGYGYTF TGTGCCAGCAGTTTAAGTGGGGGAGGCTATGGCTACACCTTC
many - TRBJ2-7 TRBV2 CASSEAGRNIYEQYF TGTGCCAGCAGTGAGGCCGGACGCAATATCTACGAGCAGTACTTC
- TRBD1 TRBJ1-2 TRBV18 CASSPKDRGRVYTF TGTGCCAGCTCACCAAAGGACAGGGGGAGAGTGTACACCTTC
many TRBD1 TRBJ1-1 TRBV6-1 CASSDLGAGGMNTEAFF TGTGCCAGCAGCGACCTAGGCGCAGGGGGGATGAACACTGAAGCTTTCTTT
- TRBD2 TRBJ2-2 TRBV20-1 CSATTLAGGDTGELFF TGCAGTGCTACGACACTAGCGGGGGGCGACACCGGGGAGCTGTTTTTT
- TRBD1 TRBJ2-5 TRBV18 CASSPSTGDLSDF TGTGCCAGCTCACCCTCGACAGGGGACCTCTCGGACTTC
many - TRBJ2-3 TRBV4-1 CASSQRVEGDTQYF TGCGCCAGCAGCCAACGGGTCGAAGGAGATACGCAGTATTTT
many TRBD1 TRBJ2-7 TRBV6-1 CASSDKVWTGDSYEQYF TGTGCCAGCAGTGATAAAGTGTGGACAGGCGACTCCTACGAGCAGTACTTC
- - TRBJ1-2 TRBV6-6 CASSYGQINYGYTF TGTGCCAGCAGTTACGGGCAGATAAACTATGGCTACACCTTC
few - TRBJ1-1 TRBV5-1 CASSFNGANTEAFF TGCGCCAGCAGCTTTAACGGAGCGAACACTGAAGCTTTCTTT
many TRBD1 TRBJ2-7 TRBV5-8 CASSLAWTGGQYF TGTGCCAGCAGCTTGGCGTGGACAGGGGGGCAGTACTTC
many TRBD1 TRBJ2-7 TRBV27 CASSRQGIFHEQYF TGTGCCAGCAGCCGACAGGGCATTTTCCACGAGCAGTACTTC